Following are 19 T cell receptor beta chains from one sample sequenced in a study of identical twins. TCRdb processed the 5' RACE reads anew with MiXCR; each CDR3 protein has one entry. The top ten hold 9% to 10% of the sample, which has about 200,000 distinct CDR3 sequences, about 10% seen once. The sequencing input was memory T cells sorted from blood. These receptors all stem from a man aged 50 to 60 in good health.

As to this clonotype: A much bigger clone sits one base away, suggesting this may be a read error. The V gene is TRBV5-1, the J gene TRBJ1-4; possibly TRBD1 for D (5 bases). Germline V gene sequence: CDR1 SGHRS, CDR2 YFSETQ. This CDR3 is 16 amino acids long. In DNA, the CDR3 is TGCGCCACCAGCTCCTATTCCGGGACTGAGTATGAAAAACTGTTTTTT. Its translation is CATSSYSGTEYEKLFF. The entire variable domain, with the rest obtained from reference TRBV5-1 and TRBJ1-4, is as follows: KAGVTQTPRYLIKTRGQQVTLSCSPISGHRSVSWYQQTPGQGLQFLFEYFSETQRNKGNFPGRFSGRQFSNSRSEMNVSTLELGDSALYLCATSSYSGTEYEKLFFGSGTQLSVL.

This chain joins TRBV5-1 and TRBJ2-3; 12 positions match TRBD2. Germline values: CDR1 SGHRS, CDR2 YFSETQ. Losses at the gene ends were 4 bases for V and 8 bases for J; bases not matched to a gene: 5. The CDR3 is made up of 14 amino acids. CDR3 protein: CASSISLAGGTQYF. CDR3 bases: TGCGCCAGCAGCATATCACTAGCGGGAGGTACGCAGTATTTT.

This clonotype was detected a few times. The chain links TRBV2 to TRBJ2-1; TRBD2 is a possible D gene (5 bases). The germline V gene has CDR1 SNHLY and CDR2 FYNNEI. V shed 6 bases and J shed 3 bases, with 18 bases lying between them. The CDR3 extends over 16 amino acids. CDR3 nucleotide sequence: TGTGCCAGCAGCCGCGACGCGGGTAGCGTCTACAATGAGCAGTTCTTC. This codes for CASSRDAGSVYNEQFF.

This clonotype was recorded a few times. The CDR3: CASSRTSGRNEQFF. The DNA for the CDR3 is TGTGCCAGCAGTCGGACTAGCGGGAGGAATGAGCAGTTCTTC. J is TRBJ2-1 and V is TRBV28; TRBD2 matches 14 bases. CDR3 length equals 14 residues. V was clipped by 5 bases and J by 7 bases; unmatched bases: 1. CDR1 MDHEN and CDR2 SYDVKM come from the germline V gene. Full variable domain (remainder filled in from reference TRBV28 and TRBJ2-1): DVKVTQSSRYLVKRTGEKVFLECVQDMDHENMFWYRQDPGLGLRLIYFSYDVKMKEKGDIPEGYSVSREKKERFSLILESASTNQTSMYLCASSRTSGRNEQFFGPGTRLTVL.

The sample holds a few counts of this clonotype. The chain recombines TRBV28 with TRBJ1-2; D is perhaps TRBD1 (5 bases). Trimming took off 6 bases at V and 5 bases at J, with 31 bases between the two ends. Germline assignment: CDR1 MDHEN and CDR2 SYDVKM. The CDR3 runs 19 residues. CDR3: CASSPHSALTLRGLYGYTF. The CDR3 DNA reads TGTGCCAGCAGCCCTCATTCTGCCCTTACCCTCCGGGGGTTGTATGGCTACACCTTC.

This clonotype was counted between two and nine times. The chain carries TRBV4-3 and TRBJ2-7; either TRBD1 or TRBD2 may supply D (5 bases each). Per germline, CDR1 LGHNA and CDR2 YSLEER. Trimming stripped 1 base from V and 5 bases from J, with 9 bases between. The CDR3 is 13 residues long. The CDR3 coding sequence is TGCGCCAGCAGCCAAGCTTGGGGGAACGAGCAGTACTTC. This sequence encodes CASSQAWGNEQYF.

This clonotype showed up just a few times. The rearrangement joins TRBV4-2 to TRBJ2-1, with 8 bases that match TRBD2. Germline trimming cut 0 bases from V and 8 bases from J; bases unmatched to any gene: 12. The CDR3 sequence is 17 residues long. CDR1 and CDR2 (germline): LGHNA, YNFKEQ. The CDR3 coding sequence is TGTGCCAGCAGCCAAGATGACGGGACTAGAAGTAGAGATGAGCAGTTCTTC. As protein: CASSQDDGTRSRDEQFF.

In this sample, this clonotype turned up many times. This sequence joins TRBV7-2 and TRBJ2-1; 10 positions match TRBD1. In germline, CDR1 is SGHTA, CDR2 FQGNSA. This CDR3 is 15 amino acids long. V shed 3 bases and J 6 bases; nucleotides not matched to a gene: 5. This CDR3 is CASSLTGGAVNEQFF. CDR3 DNA sequence: TGTGCCAGCAGCTTGACAGGGGGCGCCGTCAATGAGCAGTTCTTC.

There are many counts of this clonotype. The CDR3 DNA reads as TGCGCCAGCAGCCTCGGGCAAGCAGAGGTCTATGGCTACACCTTC. Its translation is CASSLGQAEVYGYTF. The rearrangement joins TRBV4-1 to TRBJ1-2; D uncertain. The CDR3 covers 15 residues. Trimming pared 4 bases from V and 4 bases from J, leaving 16 bases between. Germline loops: CDR1 MGHRA, CDR2 YSYEKL.

This clonotype was seen at least ten times. The chain recombines TRBV5-1 with TRBJ2-7, with TRBD2 matching 7 bases. Looked up from germline, CDR1 is SGHRS and CDR2 is YFSETQ. The CDR3 runs to 14 residues. V was clipped by 3 bases and J by 0 bases; unmatched bases: 3. The CDR3 sequence is CASSYGGDSYEQYF. As DNA, the CDR3 is TGCGCCAGCAGCTATGGGGGGGACTCCTACGAGCAGTACTTC.

This clonotype showed up many times. The rearrangement links TRBV10-3 to TRBJ2-1; possible D gene TRBD1, 6 bases. The CDR3 covers 15 residues. Per the germline V gene, CDR1 is ENHRY and CDR2 is SYGVKD. Trimming removed 2 bases from V and 3 bases from J, with 11 bases in between. The CDR3 reads CAISERDILYNEQFF. CDR3 DNA: TGTGCCATCAGTGAGAGGGACATACTCTACAATGAGCAGTTCTTC.

The sample holds many counts of this clonotype. The chain combines TRBV5-1 with TRBJ2-3, with TRBD1 identical over 7 bases. Germline V gene lookup returns CDR1 SGHRS and CDR2 YFSETQ. J was trimmed by 3 bases and V by 0 bases; bases with no gene match: 10. The CDR3 consists of 17 residues. The CDR3 loop is CASSLAGTVGRTDTQYF. Written as DNA, the CDR3 is TGCGCCAGCAGCTTGGCCGGGACAGTAGGGCGGACAGATACGCAGTATTTT.

This clonotype occurred many times. The V call is TRBV3-1, the J call TRBJ2-1; D is undetermined. CDR3 length: 14 residues. V dropped 4 bases and J dropped 8 bases, with 15 bases sitting between them. CDR1 LGHDT and CDR2 YNNKEL come from the germline V gene (reference sequence). This CDR3 is CASSPASFRDEQFF. As DNA, the CDR3 is TGTGCCAGCAGCCCAGCGAGCTTCCGGGATGAGCAGTTCTTC.

This clonotype was seen many times. This rearrangement joins TRBV28 to TRBJ2-5, with 8 bases fitting TRBD1. Germline V gives CDR1 MDHEN, CDR2 SYDVKM. Trimming at V came to 7 bases and at J to 7 bases, leaving 8 bases not matched to a gene. CDR3 length equals 13 residues. Here the CDR3 reads CASTPTGAATQYF. CDR3 bases: TGTGCCAGCACCCCGACAGGGGCCGCGACCCAGTACTTC.

This clonotype was detected a few times. V is TRBV20-1 and J is TRBJ2-5, with D uncertain. The CDR3 has 12 amino acids. Germline CDR1 is DFQATT and CDR2 is SNEGSKA (reference sequence). V was clipped by 3 bases and J by 3 bases, with 8 bases between them. The CDR3 reads CSASIRKETQYF. The CDR3 DNA is TGCAGTGCTAGTATTAGAAAAGAGACCCAGTACTTC.

This clonotype was observed a handful of times. Germline is not matched at one junction end, which may reflect a read error. The V call is TRBV6-5, the J call TRBJ2-7, with 7 positions matching TRBD2. Germline V gene sequence: CDR1 MNHEY, CDR2 SVGAGI. This CDR3 region has 15 residues. In DNA, the CDR3 is TGTGCCAGCACTTACAGCGCTAGCGGAACCTACGAGCAGTACTTC. The encoded protein is CASTYSASGTYEQYF.

The genes are TRBV6-1 and TRBJ1-6; weak D call: TRBD1 (6 bases). V lost 6 bases, J lost 0 bases, and 12 bases lay in between. CDR1 MNHNS and CDR2 SASEGT come from the germline V gene. There are 16 residues in the CDR3. CDR3 amino acids: CASRPDRYSYNSPLHF. The CDR3 DNA reads as TGTGCCAGCAGACCGGACAGATACTCCTATAATTCACCCCTCCACTTT.

The V call is TRBV13, the J call TRBJ2-1; 8 nucleotides line up with TRBD2. This CDR3 contains 14 residues. Germline V CDR1 and CDR2: PRHDT, FYEKMQ (reference sequence). The trim removed 5 bases at V and 7 bases at J, leaving 7 bases unmatched. The CDR3 here is CASSPRTSRNEQFF. The CDR3 DNA follows: TGTGCCAGCAGCCCCCGGACTAGCCGTAATGAGCAGTTCTTC.

This clonotype came up a few times. The chain uses TRBV14 and TRBJ2-1, with 7 bases lining up with TRBD2. This CDR3 region has 20 residues. V lost 3 bases and J lost 1; bases outside the gene matches: 18. Germline CDR1 and CDR2: SGHDN and FVKESK. The CDR3 loop reads CASSQGPAGSVMRSYNEQFF. The CDR3 DNA reads as TGTGCCAGCAGCCAGGGGCCAGCGGGAAGTGTCATGAGGTCCTACAATGAGCAGTTCTTC.